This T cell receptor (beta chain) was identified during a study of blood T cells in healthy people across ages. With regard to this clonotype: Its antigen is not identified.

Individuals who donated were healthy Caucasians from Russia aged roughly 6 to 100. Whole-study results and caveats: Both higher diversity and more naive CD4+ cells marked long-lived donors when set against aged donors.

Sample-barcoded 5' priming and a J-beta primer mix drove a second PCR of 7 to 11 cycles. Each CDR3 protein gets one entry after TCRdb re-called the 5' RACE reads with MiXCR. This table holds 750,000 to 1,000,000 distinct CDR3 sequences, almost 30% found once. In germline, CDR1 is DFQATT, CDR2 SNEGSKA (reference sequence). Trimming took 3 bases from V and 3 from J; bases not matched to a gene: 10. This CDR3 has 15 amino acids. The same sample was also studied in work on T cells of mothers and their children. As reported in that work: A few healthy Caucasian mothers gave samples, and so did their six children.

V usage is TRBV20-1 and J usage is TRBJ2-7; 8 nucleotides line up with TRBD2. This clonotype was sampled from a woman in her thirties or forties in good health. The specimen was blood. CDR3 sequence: CSARAREGLLYEQYF. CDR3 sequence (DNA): TGCAGTGCTAGGGCCCGGGAGGGCCTCCTCTACGAGCAGTACTTC.